This T cell receptor beta chain is from a study of control samples from healthy donors and cancer patients. TCRdb keeps only in-frame clones here, not all; method: immunoSEQ multiplex PCR. Of some 97,000 clones in the sample, about 90% are singletons; the top ten hold 15% to 20%. This clone was observed a single time. The receptor comes from a woman in her 50s in good health. Sample: blood.

Here the CDR3 reads CASSRDPGGTEAFF. CDR3 bases: TGTGCCAGCAGTCGCGACCCAGGGGGCACTGAAGCTTTCTTT. The J gene is TRBJ1-1, the V gene TRBV7-9, with 7 positions matching TRBD1. Germline V gives CDR1 SEHNR, CDR2 FQNEAQ (reference sequence). CDR3 length: 14 amino acids. V was pared by 6 bases and J by 4 bases, with 8 bases of the junction left unmatched.